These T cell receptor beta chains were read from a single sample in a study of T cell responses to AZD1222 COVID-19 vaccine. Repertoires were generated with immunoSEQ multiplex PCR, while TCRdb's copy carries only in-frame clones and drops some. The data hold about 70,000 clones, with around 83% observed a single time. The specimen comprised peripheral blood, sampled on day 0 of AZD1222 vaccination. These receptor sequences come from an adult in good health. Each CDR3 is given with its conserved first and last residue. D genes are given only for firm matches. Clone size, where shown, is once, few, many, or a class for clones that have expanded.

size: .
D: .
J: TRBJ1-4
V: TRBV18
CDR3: CASLGRTNEKLFF
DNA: TGTGCCAGCTTAGGAAGGACTAATGAAAAACTGTTTTTT

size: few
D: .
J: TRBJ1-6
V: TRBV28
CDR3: CASSLWETRAVAPLHF
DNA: TGTGCCAGCAGTTTATGGGAGACAAGGGCCGTTGCACCCCTCCACTTT

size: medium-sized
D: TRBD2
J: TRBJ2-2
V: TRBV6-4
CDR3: CASSDGGGHTGELFF
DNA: TGTGCCAGCAGTGATGGGGGGGGACACACCGGGGAGCTGTTTTTT

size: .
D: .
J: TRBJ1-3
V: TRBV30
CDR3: CAWSAVSGNTIYF
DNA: TGTGCCTGGAGTGCTGTCTCTGGAAACACCATATATTTT

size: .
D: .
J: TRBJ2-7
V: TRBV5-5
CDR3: CASSPTVGSQGYYEQYF
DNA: TGTGCCAGCAGCCCCACCGTAGGCTCACAGGGTTACTACGAGCAGTACTTC

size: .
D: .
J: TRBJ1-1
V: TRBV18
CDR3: CASSPPQRTGMNTEAFF
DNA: TGTGCCAGCTCACCACCGCAAAGAACCGGGATGAACACTGAAGCTTTCTTT

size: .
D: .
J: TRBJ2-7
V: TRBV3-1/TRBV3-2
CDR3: CASSQVTGSYEQYF
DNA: TGTGCCAGCAGCCAAGTAACAGGCTCCTACGAGCAGTACTTC

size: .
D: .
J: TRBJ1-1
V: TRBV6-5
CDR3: CASSRIRDTEAFF
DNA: TGTGCCAGCAGTCGGATCCGGGACACTGAAGCTTTCTTT

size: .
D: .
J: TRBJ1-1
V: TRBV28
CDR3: CASSQTGKPPEAFF
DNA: TGTGCCAGCAGTCAGACAGGAAAACCTCCTGAAGCTTTCTTT

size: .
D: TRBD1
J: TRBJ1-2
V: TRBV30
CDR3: CAWSQGTEIYNYGYTF
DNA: TGTGCCTGGAGTCAGGGGACAGAGATTTATAACTATGGCTACACCTTC

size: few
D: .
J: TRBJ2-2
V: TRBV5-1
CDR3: CASARGQSTGELFF
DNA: TGCGCCAGCGCACGGGGACAAAGCACCGGGGAGCTGTTTTTT

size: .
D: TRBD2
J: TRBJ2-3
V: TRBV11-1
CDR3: CASSLLALSTDTQYF
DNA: TGTGCCAGCAGCCTACTAGCGTTGAGCACAGATACGCAGTATTTT

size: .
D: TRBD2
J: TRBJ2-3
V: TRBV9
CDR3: CASSVAPGLGTDTQYF
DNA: TGTGCCAGCAGCGTAGCTCCCGGACTAGGTACAGATACGCAGTATTTT

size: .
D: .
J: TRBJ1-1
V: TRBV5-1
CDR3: CASEVMEAFF
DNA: TGCGCCAGCGAGGTAATGGAAGCTTTCTTT

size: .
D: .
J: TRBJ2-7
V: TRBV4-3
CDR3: CASSLNLAGGGRPFEQYF
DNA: TGCGCCAGCAGCCTCAACCTGGCGGGTGGGGGAAGGCCATTCGAGCAGTACTTC

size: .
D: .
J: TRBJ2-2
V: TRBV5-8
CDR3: CASSLQWGDTGELFF
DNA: TGTGCCAGCAGCTTACAATGGGGAGACACCGGGGAGCTGTTTTTT

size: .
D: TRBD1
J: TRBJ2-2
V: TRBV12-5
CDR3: CASKGAANTGELFF
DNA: TGTGCTAGTAAGGGGGCGGCGAACACCGGGGAGCTGTTTTTT

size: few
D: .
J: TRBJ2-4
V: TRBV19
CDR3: CASSMGWGVPFYF
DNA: TGTGCCAGTAGTATGGGATGGGGAGTACCTTTTTACTTC

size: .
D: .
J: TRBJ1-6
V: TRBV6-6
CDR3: CASTRANSPLHF
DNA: TGTGCCAGCACCAGAGCCAATTCACCCCTCCACTTT